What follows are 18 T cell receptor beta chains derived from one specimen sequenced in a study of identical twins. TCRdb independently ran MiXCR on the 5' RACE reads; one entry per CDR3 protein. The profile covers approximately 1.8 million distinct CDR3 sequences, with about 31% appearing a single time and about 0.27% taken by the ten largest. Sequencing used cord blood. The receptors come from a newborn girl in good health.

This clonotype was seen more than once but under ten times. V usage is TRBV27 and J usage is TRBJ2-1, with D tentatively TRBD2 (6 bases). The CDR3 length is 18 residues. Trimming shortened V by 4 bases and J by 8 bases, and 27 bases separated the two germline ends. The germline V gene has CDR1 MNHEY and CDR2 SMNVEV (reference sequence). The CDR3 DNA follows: TGTGCCAGCAGTTCCCTAAAGGGGTCAGACGCCGGGGGATATGAGCAGTTCTTC. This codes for CASSSLKGSDAGGYEQFF.

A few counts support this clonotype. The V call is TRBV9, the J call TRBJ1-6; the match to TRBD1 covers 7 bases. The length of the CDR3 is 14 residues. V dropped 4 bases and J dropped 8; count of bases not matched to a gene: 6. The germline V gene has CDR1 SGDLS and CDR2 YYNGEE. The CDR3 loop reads CASSLQGRDSPLHF. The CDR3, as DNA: TGTGCCAGCAGCTTACAGGGGAGGGATTCACCCCTCCACTTT.

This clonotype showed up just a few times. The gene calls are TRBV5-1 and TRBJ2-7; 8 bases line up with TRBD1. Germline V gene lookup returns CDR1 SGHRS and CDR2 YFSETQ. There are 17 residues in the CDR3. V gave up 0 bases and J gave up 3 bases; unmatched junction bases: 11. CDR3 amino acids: CASSLASGQGRSYEQYF. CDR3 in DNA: TGCGCCAGCAGCTTGGCCTCCGGACAGGGAAGGAGCTACGAGCAGTACTTC.

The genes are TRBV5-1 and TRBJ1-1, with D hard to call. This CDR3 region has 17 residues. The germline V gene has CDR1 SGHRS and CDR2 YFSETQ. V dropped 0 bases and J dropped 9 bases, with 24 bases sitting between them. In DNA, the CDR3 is TGCGCCAGCAGCTTGGTGGGTTCGGGGAGGGCACAAGCCCAAGCTTTCTTT. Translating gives CASSLVGSGRAQAQAFF. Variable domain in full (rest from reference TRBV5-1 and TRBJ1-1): KAGVTQTPRYLIKTRGQQVTLSCSPISGHRSVSWYQQTPGQGLQFLFEYFSETQRNKGNFPGRFSGRQFSNSRSEMNVSTLELGDSALYLCASSLVGSGRAQAQAFFGQGTRLTVV.

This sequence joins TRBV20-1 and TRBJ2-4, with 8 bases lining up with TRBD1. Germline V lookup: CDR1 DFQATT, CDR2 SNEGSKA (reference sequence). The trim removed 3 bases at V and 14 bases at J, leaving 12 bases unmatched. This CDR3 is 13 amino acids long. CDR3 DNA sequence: TGCAGTGCTAGGGCTCTCCTAAGGGACAGGAAGTACTTC. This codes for CSARALLRDRKYF.

The CDR3 is CASSLAHTEAFF. CDR3 in DNA: TGTGCCAGCAGCTTAGCGCACACTGAAGCTTTCTTT. The chain has TRBV7-8 and TRBJ1-1; unclear D gene. V lost 0 bases and J lost 3, with 2 bases in between. This CDR3 spans 12 amino acids. Germline assignment: CDR1 SGHVS and CDR2 FQNEAQ. Full variable domain (rest looked up from reference TRBV7-8 and TRBJ1-1): GAGVSQSPRYKVAKRGQDVALRCDPISGHVSLFWYQQALGQGPEFLTYFQNEAQLDKSGLPSDRFFAERPEGSVSTLKIQRTQQEDSAVYLCASSLAHTEAFFGQGTRLTVV.

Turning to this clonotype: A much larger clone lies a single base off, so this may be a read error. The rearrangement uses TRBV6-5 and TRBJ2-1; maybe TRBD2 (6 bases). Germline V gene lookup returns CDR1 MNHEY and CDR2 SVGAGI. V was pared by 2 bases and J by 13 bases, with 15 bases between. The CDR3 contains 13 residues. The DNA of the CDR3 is TGTGCCAGCAGTTACCTAGCGCAAGAGACCCAGTTCTTC. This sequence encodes CASSYLAQETQFF.

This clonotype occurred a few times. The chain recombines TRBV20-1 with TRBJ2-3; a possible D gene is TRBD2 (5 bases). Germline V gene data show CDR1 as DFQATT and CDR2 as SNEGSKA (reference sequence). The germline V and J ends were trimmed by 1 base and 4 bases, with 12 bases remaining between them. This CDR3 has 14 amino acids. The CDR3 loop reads CSARGGKGADTQYF. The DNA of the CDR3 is TGCAGTGCTAGAGGCGGTAAGGGAGCAGATACGCAGTATTTT.

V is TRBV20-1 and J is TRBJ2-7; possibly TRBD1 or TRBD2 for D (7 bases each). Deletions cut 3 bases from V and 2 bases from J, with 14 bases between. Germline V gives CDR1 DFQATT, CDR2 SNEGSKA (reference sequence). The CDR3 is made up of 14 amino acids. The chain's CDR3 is CSARYQGGTYEQYF. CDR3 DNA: TGCAGTGCTAGGTACCAGGGGGGGACCTACGAGCAGTACTTC.

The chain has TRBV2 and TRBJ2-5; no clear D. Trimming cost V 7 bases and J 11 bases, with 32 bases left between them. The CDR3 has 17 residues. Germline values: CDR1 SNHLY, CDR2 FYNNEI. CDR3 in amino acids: CASTQSYPGRRYNEQYF. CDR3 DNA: TGTGCCAGCACCCAGTCCTATCCCGGACGTCGGTACAATGAGCAGTACTTC.

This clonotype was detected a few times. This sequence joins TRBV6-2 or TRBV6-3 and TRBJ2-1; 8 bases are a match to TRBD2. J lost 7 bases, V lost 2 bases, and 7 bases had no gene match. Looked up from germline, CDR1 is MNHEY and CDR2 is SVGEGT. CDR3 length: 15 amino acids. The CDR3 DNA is TGTGCCAGCAGTTACGGTTCAGCGGGGGCGAATGAGCAGTTCTTC. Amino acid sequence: CASSYGSAGANEQFF.

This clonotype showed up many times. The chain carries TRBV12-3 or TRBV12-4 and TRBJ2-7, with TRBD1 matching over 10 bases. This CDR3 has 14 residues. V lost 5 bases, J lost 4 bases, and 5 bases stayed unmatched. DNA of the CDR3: TGTGCCAGCAGTACGACAGGGGGCAGTTACGAGCAGTACTTC. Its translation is CASSTTGGSYEQYF.

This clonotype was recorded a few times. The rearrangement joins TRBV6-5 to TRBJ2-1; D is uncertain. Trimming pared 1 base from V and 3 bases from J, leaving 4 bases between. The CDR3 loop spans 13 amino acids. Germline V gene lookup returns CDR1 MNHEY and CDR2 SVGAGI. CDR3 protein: CASSYFGYNEQFF. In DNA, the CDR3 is TGTGCCAGCAGTTACTTCGGCTACAATGAGCAGTTCTTC.

The CDR3 DNA sequence: TGTGCCAGCAGCTTTCTCCTCGGACTAGCGGGGGGGCGGTTAGTCTCCTACAATGAGCAGTTCTTC. Residues: CASSFLLGLAGGRLVSYNEQFF. The chain carries TRBV11-2 and TRBJ2-1; 15 bases map to TRBD2. Germline V gives CDR1 SGHAT, CDR2 FQNNGV. V lost 3 bases and J lost 0; bases outside the gene matches: 15. There are 22 residues in the CDR3.

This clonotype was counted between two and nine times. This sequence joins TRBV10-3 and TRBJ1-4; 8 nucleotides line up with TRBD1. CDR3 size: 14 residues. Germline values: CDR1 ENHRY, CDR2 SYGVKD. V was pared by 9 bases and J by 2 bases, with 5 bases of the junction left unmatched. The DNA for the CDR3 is TGTGCCATAGGACAGGGTCAGACTAATGAAAAACTGTTTTTT. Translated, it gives CAIGQGQTNEKLFF.

The DNA for the CDR3 is TGCAGTGCTAGGGAACACAGTGAAGCTTTCTTT. It codes for CSAREHSEAFF. This chain uses TRBV20-1 with TRBJ1-1, with D unclear. This CDR3 contains 11 residues. V shed 3 bases and J shed 7 bases, with 9 bases lying between them. Germline CDR1 and CDR2: DFQATT and SNEGSKA (reference sequence).

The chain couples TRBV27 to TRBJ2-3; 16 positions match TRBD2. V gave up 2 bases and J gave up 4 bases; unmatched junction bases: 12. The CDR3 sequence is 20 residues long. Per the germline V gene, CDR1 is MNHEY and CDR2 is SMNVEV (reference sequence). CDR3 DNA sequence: TGTGCCAGCAGTTTAATTGCGGGACTAGCGGGGGGGCAAGAGGCAGATACGCAGTATTTT. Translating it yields CASSLIAGLAGGQEADTQYF.

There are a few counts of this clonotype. The CDR3 reads CASSVGGGKGTDTQYF. CDR3 in DNA: TGTGCCAGCAGCGTAGGAGGTGGGAAGGGCACAGATACGCAGTATTTT. V usage is TRBV9 and J usage is TRBJ2-3; unclear D gene. The CDR3 contains 16 residues. The germline V gene encodes CDR1 SGDLS and CDR2 YYNGEE. V was clipped by 0 bases and J by 1 base, with 12 bases between them.